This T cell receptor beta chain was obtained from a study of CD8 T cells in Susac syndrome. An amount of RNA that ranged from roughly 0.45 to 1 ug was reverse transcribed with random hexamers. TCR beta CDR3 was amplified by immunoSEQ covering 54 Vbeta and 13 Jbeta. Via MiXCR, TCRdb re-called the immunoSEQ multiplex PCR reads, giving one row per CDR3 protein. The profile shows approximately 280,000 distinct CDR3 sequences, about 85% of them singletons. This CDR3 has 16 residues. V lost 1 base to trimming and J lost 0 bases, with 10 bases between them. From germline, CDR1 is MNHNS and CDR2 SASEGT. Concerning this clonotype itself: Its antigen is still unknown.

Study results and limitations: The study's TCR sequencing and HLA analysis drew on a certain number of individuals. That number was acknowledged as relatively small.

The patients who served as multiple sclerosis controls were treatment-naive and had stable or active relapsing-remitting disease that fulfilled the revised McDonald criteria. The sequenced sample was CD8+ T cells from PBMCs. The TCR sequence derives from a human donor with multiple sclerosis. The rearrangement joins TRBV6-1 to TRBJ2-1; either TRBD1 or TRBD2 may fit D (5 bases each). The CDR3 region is CASSEGGGGSYNEQFF. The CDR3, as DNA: TGTGCCAGCAGTGAAGGGGGCGGAGGCTCCTACAATGAGCAGTTCTTC.